Below, one T cell receptor (beta chain) is given with its context. The sample comes from a study of blood T cell repertoires in COVID-19. As for the study in general: Sites in the United States, Italy and Spain provided acute and convalescent COVID-19 samples.

Enrollment of patients from Seattle took place during active infection, with longitudinal follow-up. Germline V gene data show CDR1 as LNHDA and CDR2 as SQIVND (reference sequence). This CDR3 has 18 residues. After removal of 9 bases from V and 0 bases from J, the junction contained 11 bases not matched to a gene. In the study's own analysis: Amplification of reference gene primers provided the estimated nucleated cell counts. Clones were sequenced by immunoSEQ multiplex PCR, and TCRdb holds only the in-frame ones, with some missing. V, J and clone size are those of that table, while D and trimming were read from the DNA. This sample carries 200,000 to 250,000 clones, 81% of them seen once, and the ten largest clones take around 7.2%.

Sequenced material: peripheral blood. The receptor's source is a woman older than 75 with COVID-19, enrolled during active disease. This rearrangement joins TRBV19 to TRBJ2-1, with 13 bases fitting TRBD2. CDR3 nucleotide sequence: TGTGCCAGCGCAACAGGACTAGCGGGGGCGACCTCCTACAATGAGCAGTTCTTC. Residues: CASATGLAGATSYNEQFF.